This TCR beta chain was documented in a study of cytomegalovirus exposure and HLA in healthy donors. Regarding this clone: Its antigen remains unidentified.

Vbeta (60) and Jbeta (13) primers were used in the PCR. The repertoire was sequenced with immunoSEQ multiplex PCR; TCRdb's copy has only in-frame clones and lacks some. The sample contains around 130,000 clones, 65% to 75% of which appear only once. The CDR3 loop spans 15 amino acids. Trimming took 7 bases from V and 3 from J, leaving 16 bases between them. Germline CDR1 reads MDHEN; CDR2 reads SYDVKM. The study, taken as a whole, reports: HLA restriction was apparent for most CMV-associated TCR beta chains in a later analysis. Presence/absence analyses treated sequencing depth as roughly uniform across donors.

Specimen: PBMCs. The source of this sequence is a man aged 35 to 55 in good health and CMV-seropositive. The chain joins TRBV28 to TRBJ1-5, with D perhaps matching TRBD1 (6 bases). This CDR3 reads CASNPTRGLNQPQHF. The CDR3, as DNA: TGTGCCAGCAACCCCACCAGGGGTCTCAATCAGCCCCAGCATTTT.